This TCR beta chain was captured by sequencing in a study of blood T cells in healthy people across ages. Study results and limitations: Older age went with lower TCR beta diversity per million T cells, in a roughly linear way. Percentage of naive T cells showed a strong correlation with TCR beta diversity. Estimated diversity that came from one million T cells was considered an underestimate. Fewer expanded clones and more diversity marked long-lived versus aged donors.

The CDR3 extends over 13 amino acids. CDR1 and CDR2 (germline): SQVTM, ANQGSEA. The germline V and J ends were trimmed by 8 bases and 0 bases, with 13 bases remaining between them. To note about this clonotype: Its target is unknown.

The use of a sample-barcoded 5' primer and a J-beta primer mix characterized a second PCR of roughly 6 to 11 cycles. From the 5' RACE reads, TCRdb called clonotypes with MiXCR, one entry per CDR3 protein. The table shows 700,000 to 950,000 distinct CDR3 sequences, with roughly 60% occurring only once. The material sequenced was blood. The receptor was derived from a man younger than 45 in good health. The chain links TRBV29-1 to TRBJ2-5; D is unclear. The CDR3 loop is CSFVPVYQETQYF. Written as DNA, the CDR3 is TGCAGCTTTGTTCCGGTTTACCAAGAGACCCAGTACTTC. Filled out from reference TRBV29-1 and TRBJ2-5, the complete variable domain reads SAVISQKPSRDICQRGTSLTIQCQVDSQVTMMFWYRQQPGQSLTLIATANQGSEATYESGFVIDKFPISRPNLTFSTLTVSNMSPEDSSIYLCSFVPVYQETQYFGPGTRLLVL.